What follows are 21 T cell receptor beta chains derived from one specimen sequenced in a study of CD8 T cells in ankylosing spondylitis. The study's findings and limits: Ankylosing spondylitis blood appeared to be characterized by a TCR beta motif of roughly eight highly homologous variants.

Antigens of these TCRs are unknown. TCRdb independently ran MiXCR on the 5' RACE reads; one entry per CDR3 protein. The sample lists 450,000 to 550,000 distinct CDR3 sequences; 5.3% were seen once. Specimen: blood, either unsorted or a sorted T cell fraction (not recorded which). The source of these receptors is a male donor with ankylosing spondylitis.

This clonotype was counted at least ten times. The chain is built from TRBV24-1 and TRBJ2-1; the match to TRBD1 covers 7 bases. Losses at the gene ends were 4 bases for V and 5 bases for J; bases not matched to a gene: 4. Germline V lookup: CDR1 KGHDR, CDR2 SFDVKD. This CDR3 region has 14 residues. Written as DNA, the CDR3 is TGTGCCACCAGTGACCCCGGACAGGACAATGAGCAGTTCTTC. It codes for CATSDPGQDNEQFF.

This clonotype was found many times. The chain is built from TRBV6-5 and TRBJ1-1; perhaps TRBD1 as D (5 bases). Per the germline V gene, CDR1 is MNHEY and CDR2 is SVGAGI. The V gene lost 2 bases and the J gene lost 0 bases, with 7 bases spanning the gap. The CDR3 has 14 residues. The CDR3 loop is CASSYGTLNTEAFF. The CDR3 bases are TGTGCCAGCAGTTACGGGACCTTGAACACTGAAGCTTTCTTT.

A few counts support this clonotype. V gene TRBV11-1 combines with J gene TRBJ2-7; 11 bases map to TRBD1. This CDR3 is built from 15 residues. Trimming cost V 5 bases and J 3 bases; bases outside gene matches: 6. From germline, CDR1 is SGHAT and CDR2 FQDESV (reference sequence). The CDR3 protein is CASSLRDRGIYEQYF. The DNA for the CDR3 is TGTGCCAGCAGCCTCCGGGACAGGGGGATCTACGAGCAGTACTTC.

This clonotype was picked up a small number of times. The chain employs TRBV20-1 and TRBJ2-5; D remains ambiguous. This CDR3 is built from 13 residues. Germline V gene sequence: CDR1 DFQATT, CDR2 SNEGSKA (reference sequence). V lost 3 bases, J lost 1 base, and 9 bases lay in between. The CDR3 reads CSASRQVQETQYF. In nucleotides, the CDR3 is TGCAGTGCTAGCAGGCAGGTCCAAGAGACCCAGTACTTC.

This clonotype was seen many times. V is TRBV28 and J is TRBJ2-2; D remains ambiguous. CDR1 and CDR2 from the germline V gene are MDHEN and SYDVKM. The CDR3 contains 13 residues. Trimming pared 6 bases from V and 1 base from J, leaving 6 bases between. CDR3 sequence (DNA): TGTGCCAGCAGGGAATTGAACACCGGGGAGCTGTTTTTT. It specifies CASRELNTGELFF.

The CDR3 loop is CASSFSSGDPTDTQYF. As DNA, the CDR3 is TGTGCCAGCAGCTTTTCTAGCGGGGACCCCACAGATACGCAGTATTTT. This rearrangement joins TRBV7-6 to TRBJ2-3; TRBD2 matches 9 bases. In germline, CDR1 is SGHVS, CDR2 FNYEAQ. The CDR3 runs to 16 residues. The trim removed 3 bases at V and 2 bases at J, leaving 6 bases unmatched.

This clonotype was counted many times. This rearrangement joins TRBV15 to TRBJ2-7, with D tentatively TRBD2 (5 bases). The CDR3 runs 15 residues. Trimming removed 0 bases from V and 2 bases from J, with 11 bases in between. Germline V gene lookup returns CDR1 LNHNV and CDR2 YYDKDF (reference sequence). CDR3 coding DNA: TGTGCCACCAGCAGAGATCTCGGGGATACCTACGAGCAGTACTTC. Protein product: CATSRDLGDTYEQYF. Filled out from reference TRBV15 and TRBJ2-7, the complete variable domain reads DAMVIQNPRYQVTQFGKPVTLSCSQTLNHNVMYWYQQKSSQAPKLLFHYYDKDFNNEADTPDNFQSRRPNTSFCFLDIRSPGLGDTAMYLCATSRDLGDTYEQYFGPGTRLTVT.

This clonotype has more than one count but fewer than ten. This chain connects TRBV7-2 to TRBJ1-3, with D possibly matching TRBD1 (6 bases). V gave up 1 base and J gave up 5 bases, with 21 bases separating them. CDR3 length equals 18 residues. Germline CDR1 is SGHTA and CDR2 is FQGNSA. CDR3 protein: CASSLGSPDGTLRNTIYF. The CDR3 nucleotides read TGTGCCAGCAGCTTAGGCTCGCCAGACGGGACACTGAGAAACACCATATATTTT.

The rearrangement uses TRBV5-1 and TRBJ2-7, with 11 bases matching TRBD2. V was clipped by 2 bases and J by 6 bases; unmatched bases: 4. The germline V gene has CDR1 SGHRS and CDR2 YFSETQ. This CDR3 has 14 amino acids. CDR3 sequence (DNA): TGCGCCAGCAGCTTACTAGCGGGAGTTCCCGAGCAGTACTTC. Translation: CASSLLAGVPEQYF.

This clonotype was seen many times. The chain combines TRBV7-2 with TRBJ1-3; D ambiguous. The CDR3 extends over 15 amino acids. Germline CDR1 and CDR2: SGHTA and FQGNSA. Trimming stripped 0 bases from V and 0 bases from J, with 6 bases between. CDR3 residues: CASSLAAPSGNTIYF. The CDR3 DNA sequence: TGTGCCAGCAGCTTAGCTGCCCCCTCTGGAAACACCATATATTTT.

In this sample, this clonotype turned up many times. CDR3 coding DNA: TGTGCCAGCAGCTTAGCAGGCTATACCTACGAGCAGTACTTC. The encoded protein is CASSLAGYTYEQYF. The chain uses TRBV7-9 and TRBJ2-7; D not certain. CDR1 and CDR2 from the germline V gene are SEHNR and FQNEAQ (reference sequence). The V and J ends lost 0 bases and 2 bases respectively, with 8 bases between them. This CDR3 spans 14 amino acids.

This clonotype was seen many times. The rearrangement uses TRBV7-2 and TRBJ1-1, with D hard to call. V shed 0 bases and J shed 0 bases, with 5 bases lying between them. Germline CDR1 and CDR2: SGHTA and FQGNSA. The CDR3 covers 14 residues. The CDR3 DNA sequence: TGTGCCAGCAGCTTAGCCAGCCTGAACACTGAAGCTTTCTTT. This codes for CASSLASLNTEAFF. Combining the CDR3 with reference TRBV7-2 and TRBJ1-1 gives the whole variable domain GAGVSQSPSNKVTEKGKDVELRCDPISGHTALYWYRQSLGQGLEFLIYFQGNSAPDKSGLPSDRFSAERTGGSVSTLTIQRTQQEDSAVYLCASSLASLNTEAFFGQGTRLTVV.

CDR3 DNA sequence: TGTGCCAGCAGATCCGGGACTAAGTTTCGTAATGAGCAGTTCTTC. This translates into CASRSGTKFRNEQFF. The rearrangement joins TRBV12-3 or TRBV12-4 to TRBJ2-1; TRBD2 agrees at 7 bases. V trimming: 6 bases; J trimming: 7 bases; junction bases outside the gene matches: 12. CDR3 length: 15 residues.

This clonotype has a count of ten or more. This sequence joins TRBV28 and TRBJ1-1; D is possibly TRBD1 (6 bases). From germline, CDR1 is MDHEN and CDR2 SYDVKM. V shed 8 bases and J shed 5 bases, with 18 bases lying between them. The CDR3 runs to 14 residues. The CDR3 protein is CASWGAGAVTEAFF. For the CDR3, the DNA is TGTGCCAGCTGGGGGGCCGGCGCGGTGACTGAAGCTTTCTTT.

This clonotype was seen ten or more times. The chain links TRBV6-2 or TRBV6-3 to TRBJ2-7, with D possibly matching TRBD1 (5 bases). CDR1 and CDR2 (germline): MNHEY, SVGEGT. V lost 3 bases to trimming and J lost 2 bases, with 14 bases between them. The CDR3 sequence is 15 residues long. CDR3: CASSYWEQEAYEQYF. As DNA, the CDR3 is TGTGCCAGCAGTTATTGGGAACAGGAAGCCTACGAGCAGTACTTC.

Many counts were recorded for this clonotype. The chain uses TRBV28 and TRBJ2-7; 10 bases fit TRBD2. CDR1 MDHEN and CDR2 SYDVKM come from the germline V gene. The CDR3 length is 14 residues. V lost 5 bases and J lost 3; bases outside the gene matches: 4. The CDR3 DNA reads TGTGCCAGCAGTAACCTAGCGGGGGTCTACGAGCAGTACTTC. This sequence encodes CASSNLAGVYEQYF.

The J gene is TRBJ2-1, the V gene TRBV13, with unresolved D. Trimming stripped 2 bases from V and 9 bases from J, with 14 bases between. The CDR3 consists of 14 residues. Germline V gene lookup returns CDR1 PRHDT and CDR2 FYEKMQ (reference sequence). DNA of the CDR3: TGTGCCAGCAGCTTAAGTGGCCCCACCGGTGAGCAGTTCTTC. Translation: CASSLSGPTGEQFF.

This clonotype was recorded many times. The chain combines TRBV7-2 with TRBJ2-5; D is uncertain. The CDR3 consists of 12 residues. V lost 1 base, J lost 7 bases, and 7 bases lay in between. Germline CDR1 reads SGHTA; CDR2 reads FQGNSA. CDR3 coding DNA: TGTGCCAGCAGCTTAGGGGTAGCGACCCAGTACTTC. Translated: CASSLGVATQYF.

This clonotype was recorded many times. The genes are TRBV21-1 and TRBJ2-3; the DNA was not used to check the table's D call, TRBD1. TRBV21-1 counts as a pseudogene. CDR3 length equals 18 residues. CDR3 amino acids: CASSTKWCWTGSTDTQYF. DNA of the CDR3: TGTGCCAGCAGCACTAAATGGTGCTGGACAGGGAGCACAGATACGCAGTATTTT.

This clonotype was seen only a few times. CDR3 bases: TGTGCCAGCAGCGGACAGGCAGTCGACACCATATATTTT. Protein: CASSGQAVDTIYF. The chain couples TRBV6-1 to TRBJ1-3; TRBD1 aligns across 7 bases. This CDR3 has 13 residues. V shed 6 bases and J 8 bases; nucleotides not matched to a gene: 7. Germline CDR1 is MNHNS and CDR2 is SASEGT.

As to this clonotype: The CDR3 carries no conserved terminal phenylalanine or tryptophan, so it likely arises from a read error. The chain recombines TRBV28 with TRBJ2-3; either TRBD1 or TRBD2 may fit D (5 bases each). CDR1 and CDR2 (germline): MDHEN, SYDVKM. The CDR3 runs to 15 residues. The V end was cut by 3 bases, the J end by 1 base, with 11 bases between. CDR3: CASSFPPGRTDTQYI. The CDR3 nucleotides are TGTGCCAGCAGTTTCCCCCCGGGGCGCACAGATACGCAGTATATT.